These 30 T cell receptor beta chains were sequenced from one sample in a study of blood T cell repertoires in COVID-19. TCRdb keeps only in-frame clones here, not all; method: immunoSEQ multiplex PCR. The profile shows roughly 59,000 clones, approximately 82% of them singletons. The specimen was peripheral blood. Source of these receptors: a man aged 80 or over with acute or convalescent COVID-19.

The rearrangement links TRBV2 to TRBJ1-3; 7 positions match TRBD1. Germline V gene lookup returns CDR1 SNHLY and CDR2 FYNNEI. CDR3 length: 17 residues. The junction had 12 bases not matched to a gene; V was cut back by 4 bases and J by 3 bases. DNA for the CDR3: TGTGCCAGCAGTGCCGAAGGGGGCAGGGGAAATGGAAACACCATATATTTT. It encodes CASSAEGGRGNGNTIYF.

V usage is TRBV18 and J usage is TRBJ1-4; 10 positions match TRBD1. This CDR3 is 18 amino acids long. Trimming took 5 bases from V and 0 from J; bases not matched to a gene: 9. Germline assignment: CDR1 KGHSH and CDR2 LQKENI. This CDR3 reads CASSSMPTGGSTNEKLFF. Here the CDR3 DNA reads TGTGCCAGCTCATCAATGCCGACAGGGGGCTCAACTAATGAAAAACTGTTTTTT.

The genes are TRBV2 and TRBJ2-1; perhaps TRBD2 as D (5 bases). V gave up 7 bases and J gave up 8 bases, with 15 bases separating them. Germline CDR1 reads SNHLY; CDR2 reads FYNNEI. CDR3 size: 13 residues. In DNA, the CDR3 is TGTGCCAGCAAGGACGCCGCCGGGGATGAGCAGTTCTTC. It translates to CASKDAAGDEQFF.

The V and J genes are TRBV5-4 and TRBJ1-5; weak D call: TRBD1 (5 bases). From germline, CDR1 is SGHNT and CDR2 YYREEE (reference sequence). The CDR3 length is 13 residues. The ends were cut back, 2 bases at V and 9 bases at J, with 12 bases in the middle. CDR3 DNA sequence: TGTGCCAGCAGCTTTATTTCGGGGGGGCCCCAGCATTTT. It codes for CASSFISGGPQHF.

This chain's CDR3 is CASSLAGNTQYF. CDR3 nucleotide sequence: TGCGCCAGCAGCTTGGCAGGCAATACGCAGTATTTT. V and J are TRBV5-1 and TRBJ2-3; unclear D gene. Trimming stripped 0 bases from V and 7 bases from J, with 6 bases between. The germline gives CDR1 SGHRS, CDR2 YFSETQ. This CDR3 has 12 amino acids.

This clone came up once. This chain links TRBV4-1 with TRBJ2-5; 8 nucleotides line up with TRBD1. Germline V CDR1 and CDR2: MGHRA, YSYEKL. J gave up 9 bases and V 0 bases, and 9 bases lay outside the gene matches. The CDR3 extends over 15 amino acids. CDR3 region: CASSQDRQGAGAQYF. The CDR3 nucleotides read TGCGCCAGCAGCCAAGATCGGCAGGGGGCAGGGGCCCAGTACTTC.

A few counts support this clone. The V and J genes are TRBV2 and TRBJ1-4; TRBD1 matches 8 bases. The CDR3 totals 13 residues. Per the germline V gene, CDR1 is SNHLY and CDR2 is FYNNEI. The trim removed 11 bases at V and 7 bases at J, leaving 9 bases unmatched. The CDR3 protein is CAGRQGPGEKLFF. CDR3 coding DNA: TGTGCCGGAAGACAGGGGCCGGGTGAAAAACTGTTTTTT.

This chain uses TRBV5-1 with TRBJ1-2; the D gene is possibly TRBD1 (5 bases). Deletions cut 2 bases from V and 6 bases from J, with 8 bases between. Germline V gene data show CDR1 as SGHRS and CDR2 as YFSETQ. CDR3 size: 12 residues. CDR3 amino acids: CASSFQGDGYTF. The CDR3 region has the DNA TGCGCCAGCAGCTTCCAAGGGGATGGCTACACCTTC. The complete variable domain, with remaining parts taken from reference TRBV5-1 and TRBJ1-2, reads KAGVTQTPRYLIKTRGQQVTLSCSPISGHRSVSWYQQTPGQGLQFLFEYFSETQRNKGNFPGRFSGRQFSNSRSEMNVSTLELGDSALYLCASSFQGDGYTFGSGTRLTVV.

This clone was seen a single time. The rearrangement uses TRBV9 and TRBJ1-1, with 7 bases lining up with TRBD1. V shed 3 bases and J 0 bases; nucleotides not matched to a gene: 5. This CDR3 comprises 15 residues. Looked up from germline, CDR1 is SGDLS and CDR2 is YYNGEE. The CDR3 nucleotides are TGTGCCAGCAGCGGCCGGGACAGCTTGAACACTGAAGCTTTCTTT. Protein product: CASSGRDSLNTEAFF.

The gene calls are TRBV5-1 and TRBJ1-1; 8 bases fit TRBD1. Per germline, CDR1 SGHRS and CDR2 YFSETQ. Germline trimming cut 4 bases from V and 0 bases from J; bases unmatched to any gene: 5. This CDR3 comprises 15 residues. CDR3 residues: CASSGQGTMNTEAFF. The CDR3 coding sequence is TGCGCCAGCAGCGGACAGGGAACCATGAACACTGAAGCTTTCTTT.

The genes are TRBV3-1 (or the pseudogene TRBV3-2) and TRBJ1-5, with D uncertain. There are 14 residues in the CDR3. The germline gives CDR1 LGHDT, CDR2 YNNKEL (reference sequence). V lost 5 bases and J lost 0, with 8 bases in between. The CDR3 is CASSLLSSNQPQHF. The DNA for the CDR3 is TGTGCCAGCAGCTTACTAAGTAGCAATCAGCCCCAGCATTTT.

The rearrangement joins TRBV7-8 to TRBJ1-2; TRBD1 agrees at 7 bases. The CDR3 length is 14 residues. Germline V lookup: CDR1 SGHVS, CDR2 FQNEAQ. Germline trimming cut 5 bases from V and 8 bases from J; bases unmatched to any gene: 11. This CDR3 reads CASSAPTDRDGYTF. In DNA form, the CDR3 reads TGTGCCAGCAGCGCCCCCACCGACAGGGACGGCTACACCTTC.

DNA of the CDR3: TGTGCCAGCAGTTATTTGCAGGGTCCCCAAGAGACCCAGTACTTC. This translates into CASSYLQGPQETQYF. The chain carries TRBV6-5 and TRBJ2-5; a possible D gene is TRBD1 (5 bases). The germline V gene has CDR1 MNHEY and CDR2 SVGAGI. This CDR3 is built from 15 residues. V lost 3 bases and J 1 base, leaving 12 bases between the germline ends.

The rearrangement links TRBV5-1 to TRBJ1-2; 10 nucleotides align to TRBD1. V lost 7 bases to trimming and J lost 5 bases; unmatched junction nucleotides: 8. The germline V gene has CDR1 SGHRS and CDR2 YFSETQ. The CDR3 has 14 residues. The CDR3 DNA reads TGCGCCAGCTCCGGGACAGGGGAGCGATATGGCTACACCTTC. Amino acid sequence: CASSGTGERYGYTF.

V and J are TRBV2 and TRBJ1-5, with D possibly being TRBD1 (6 bases). Per germline, CDR1 SNHLY and CDR2 FYNNEI. This CDR3 is built from 15 residues. Trimming pared 1 base from V and 1 base from J, leaving 8 bases between. Written as DNA, the CDR3 is TGTGCCAGCAGTGAAGGAGGACAGAGCAATCAGCCCCAGCATTTT. It codes for CASSEGGQSNQPQHF. The full variable domain, its missing parts supplied by reference TRBV2 and TRBJ1-5, is EPEVTQTPSHQVTQMGQEVILRCVPISNHLYFYWYRQILGQKVEFLVSFYNNEISEKSEIFDDQFSVERPDGSNFTLKIRSTKLEDSAMYFCASSEGGQSNQPQHFGDGTRLSIL.

The chain couples TRBV3-1 (or the pseudogene TRBV3-2) to TRBJ2-2; perhaps TRBD1 as D (6 bases). Germline loops: CDR1 LGHDT, CDR2 YNNKEL (reference sequence). The CDR3 is made up of 15 amino acids. V was pared by 3 bases and J by 1 base, with 9 bases between. CDR3 loop: CASSHGTQNTGELFF. The CDR3 DNA follows: TGTGCCAGCAGCCATGGGACACAGAACACCGGGGAGCTGTTTTTT.

The rearrangement uses TRBV24-1 and TRBJ2-3; D call uncertain. Between the trimmed V and J ends, which lost 5 bases and 1 base, there was a span of 9 bases. Germline V lookup: CDR1 KGHDR, CDR2 SFDVKD. This CDR3 comprises 14 residues. The CDR3 sequence is CATSASTRTDTQYF. The CDR3 DNA sequence: TGTGCCACCAGTGCCTCCACACGCACAGATACGCAGTATTTT.

This clone was seen only a few times. The gene calls are TRBV2 and TRBJ1-6, with TRBD1 as a possible D gene (5 bases). Germline V gives CDR1 SNHLY, CDR2 FYNNEI. This CDR3 spans 14 amino acids. Trimming shortened V by 3 bases and J by 10 bases, and 13 bases separated the two germline ends. CDR3: CASSEEGNWSPLHF. The CDR3 bases are TGTGCCAGCAGTGAGGAGGGGAACTGGTCACCCCTCCACTTT.

This chain connects TRBV5-4 to TRBJ2-7; TRBD1 aligns across 7 bases. CDR3 size: 15 residues. Per the germline V gene, CDR1 is SGHNT and CDR2 is YYREEE (reference sequence). The V gene end was trimmed by 3 bases and the J gene end by 1 base; junction bases not matched to a gene: 7. CDR3 amino acids: CASSSQGQVSYEQYF. The CDR3 DNA sequence: TGTGCCAGCAGCTCGCAAGGACAGGTATCCTACGAGCAGTACTTC.

This sequence joins TRBV5-1 and TRBJ2-5, with 10 nucleotides matching TRBD1. The V and J ends lost 3 bases and 4 bases, in that order; junction bases with no gene match: 0. Germline V gene sequence: CDR1 SGHRS, CDR2 YFSETQ. The CDR3 is 13 amino acids. The CDR3 reads CASSWTGGETQYF. CDR3 nucleotides: TGCGCCAGCAGCTGGACAGGGGGAGAGACCCAGTACTTC.

The gene calls are TRBV3-1 (or the pseudogene TRBV3-2) and TRBJ2-7; TRBD1 matches 7 bases. Germline CDR1 reads LGHDT; CDR2 reads YNNKEL (reference sequence). The trim removed 4 bases at V and 3 bases at J, leaving 0 bases unmatched. The CDR3 totals 12 residues. CDR3: CASSRDSYEQYF. CDR3 nucleotides: TGTGCCAGCAGCCGGGACAGCTACGAGCAGTACTTC.

The chain links TRBV3-1 (or the pseudogene TRBV3-2) to TRBJ2-3, with TRBD2 matching over 8 bases. Per the germline V gene, CDR1 is LGHDT and CDR2 is YNNKEL (reference sequence). V was clipped by 3 bases and J by 0 bases; unmatched bases: 11. The CDR3 covers 18 residues. The CDR3 reads CASSHVGSGVTSTDTQYF. CDR3 in DNA: TGTGCCAGCAGCCATGTGGGTAGCGGGGTTACTAGCACAGATACGCAGTATTTT.

The V and J genes are TRBV28 and TRBJ2-7; 8 bases line up with TRBD1. This CDR3 comprises 15 residues. The germline V gene has CDR1 MDHEN and CDR2 SYDVKM. V lost 5 bases to trimming and J lost 4 bases; unmatched junction nucleotides: 10. DNA of the CDR3: TGTGCCAGCAGTCGGCGCTTAACAGGGGGATACGAGCAGTACTTC. Translating gives CASSRRLTGGYEQYF.

This CDR3 is CASSLSGLGANVLTF. The DNA of the CDR3 is TGTGCCAGCAGTTTATCGGGACTAGGGGCCAACGTCCTGACTTTC. The V call is TRBV28, the J call TRBJ2-6; TRBD2 matches 7 bases. After removal of 1 base from V and 4 bases from J, the junction contained 1 base not matched to a gene. From germline, CDR1 is MDHEN and CDR2 SYDVKM. The CDR3 contains 15 residues.

The CDR3 nucleotides are TGTGCCAGTAGTATGGTAGGAGGGGCCCAGCATTTT. This sequence encodes CASSMVGGAQHF. The chain recombines TRBV19 with TRBJ1-5; D is perhaps TRBD1 (5 bases). Germline lookup yields CDR1 LNHDA and CDR2 SQIVND (reference sequence). V was pared by 3 bases and J by 11 bases, with 11 bases between. This CDR3 comprises 12 residues. Combining the CDR3 with reference TRBV19 and TRBJ1-5 gives the whole variable domain DGGITQSPKYLFRKEGQNVTLSCEQNLNHDAMYWYRQDPGQGLRLIYYSQIVNDFQKGDIAEGYSVSREKKESFPLTVTSAQKNPTAFYLCASSMVGGAQHFGDGTRLSIL.

The chain uses TRBV3-1 (or the pseudogene TRBV3-2) and TRBJ2-2, with 7 nucleotides matching TRBD2. Germline CDR1 and CDR2: LGHDT and YNNKEL (reference sequence). This CDR3 is built from 13 residues. Trimming took 6 bases from V and 6 from J; bases not matched to a gene: 4. The CDR3 sequence: CASRVLASGELFF. Here the CDR3 DNA reads TGTGCCAGCAGAGTACTAGCGTCCGGGGAGCTGTTTTTT.

This clone was seen at least ten times. The chain is built from TRBV11-2 and TRBJ2-3, with a tentative D call TRBD2 (5 bases). The CDR3 runs 17 residues. The V end was cut by 0 bases, the J end by 0 bases, with 13 bases between. Germline V lookup: CDR1 SGHAT, CDR2 FQNNGV. The CDR3 region has the DNA TGTGCCAGCAGCTTAGAATACGGCGGGTATAGCACAGATACGCAGTATTTT. Protein sequence: CASSLEYGGYSTDTQYF. Looking up the rest from reference TRBV11-2 and TRBJ2-3 gives the full variable domain: EAGVAQSPRYKIIEKRQSVAFWCNPISGHATLYWYQQILGQGPKLLIQFQNNGVVDDSQLPKDRFSAERLKGVDSTLKIQPAKLEDSAVYLCASSLEYGGYSTDTQYFGPGTRLTVL.

DNA of the CDR3: TGTGCCAGCAGCTCCTGGGGGGAAAACTATGGCTACACCTTC. Translating gives CASSSWGENYGYTF. The rearrangement joins TRBV5-4 to TRBJ1-2; a weak D match, TRBD1 (5 bases). There are 14 residues in the CDR3. The germline V gene has CDR1 SGHNT and CDR2 YYREEE (reference sequence). V dropped 3 bases and J dropped 2 bases, with 11 bases sitting between them.

The chain carries TRBV6-6 and TRBJ2-3; tentatively, D is TRBD2 (6 bases). Germline V lookup: CDR1 MNHNY, CDR2 SVGAGI (reference sequence). CDR3 length equals 13 residues. The V gene lost 7 bases and the J gene lost 5 bases, with 13 bases spanning the gap. Here the CDR3 reads CASKPGVGDTQYF. The DNA of the CDR3 is TGTGCCAGCAAACCGGGGGTGGGAGATACGCAGTATTTT.

CDR3 in DNA: TGTGCCAGCAGCTTTGATATCCGGGGTTATGGCTACACCTTC. Its translation: CASSFDIRGYGYTF. The chain joins TRBV7-6 to TRBJ1-2; D is unresolved. V lost 3 bases and J lost 5, with 13 bases in between. Germline CDR1 and CDR2: SGHVS and FNYEAQ. This CDR3 spans 14 amino acids. Full variable domain (rest looked up from reference TRBV7-6 and TRBJ1-2): GAGVSQSPRYKVTKRGQDVALRCDPISGHVSLYWYRQALGQGPEFLTYFNYEAQQDKSGLPNDRFSAERPEGSISTLTIQRTEQRDSAMYRCASSFDIRGYGYTFGSGTRLTVV.